Listed here are 24 T cell receptor beta chains from one sample, sequenced in a study of beta chain features in type 1 diabetes. Findings of the study overall: Significant though moderate, a shortening of TCRB CDR3s appeared in all four CD4+ subsets of Type 1 diabetes patients.

Their target antigens are unknown. The whole isolated RNA underwent reverse transcription, so sequencing captured expressed TCRB transcripts. TCRdb's table, derived via immunoSEQ multiplex PCR, lists solely in-frame clones and lacks some. The repertoire holds about 340,000 clones, with about a tenth as singletons. The sample comprised central memory CD4+ T cells from blood. These receptors originate from a man aged 30 to 45 with type 1 diabetes.

This clone has only a few counts. This chain uses TRBV14 with TRBJ1-4; D perhaps matches TRBD1 (6 bases). The CDR3 totals 13 residues. Trimming cost V 4 bases and J 6 bases, with 9 bases left between them. Germline V lookup: CDR1 SGHDN, CDR2 FVKESK. DNA of the CDR3: TGTGCCAGCAGCCCACGGACAGATGAAAAACTGTTTTTT. Protein sequence: CASSPRTDEKLFF.

This clone was seen ten or more times. At the DNA level, this CDR3 is encoded by other sequences in the same sample as well. CDR3 in amino acids: CASSQNGGDTQYF. CDR3 DNA: TGTGCCAGCAGCCAGAACGGCGGAGATACGCAGTATTTT. The chain carries TRBV14 and TRBJ2-3; D is unresolved. The CDR3 extends over 13 amino acids. Germline CDR1 and CDR2: SGHDN and FVKESK. V dropped 3 bases and J dropped 5 bases, with 9 bases sitting between them.

The chain recombines TRBV2 with TRBJ1-5; 12 bases are shared with TRBD1. Germline V CDR1 and CDR2: SNHLY, FYNNEI. There are 14 residues in the CDR3. Trimming at V came to 11 bases and at J to 7 bases, leaving 9 bases not matched to a gene. The CDR3 protein is CAVAAGTGGQPQHF. CDR3 nucleotides: TGTGCCGTAGCCGCCGGGACAGGGGGCCAGCCCCAGCATTTT.

J is TRBJ1-5 and V is TRBV18; tentatively, D is TRBD1 (5 bases). V lost 3 bases and J lost 3, with 9 bases in between. The CDR3 length is 14 residues. The V gene's germline CDR1 is KGHSH and CDR2 LQKENI. The CDR3 here is CASSPGQANQPQHF. Written as DNA, the CDR3 is TGTGCCAGCTCACCGGGGCAGGCCAATCAGCCCCAGCATTTT.

This clone showed up just a few times. The chain has TRBV11-2 and TRBJ1-1; D call uncertain. This CDR3 is 14 amino acids long. The germline gives CDR1 SGHAT, CDR2 FQNNGV. Trimming took 5 bases from V and 2 from J, leaving 12 bases between them. The chain's CDR3 is CASSVVRANTEAFF. CDR3 nucleotides: TGTGCCAGCAGCGTGGTTAGGGCCAACACTGAAGCTTTCTTT.

The chain has TRBV28 and TRBJ2-7; the D gene could be TRBD1 or TRBD2 (6 bases each). V was cut by 3 bases and J by 0 bases, with 12 bases left in between. Germline CDR1 and CDR2: MDHEN and SYDVKM. This CDR3 is 15 amino acids long. Here the CDR3 DNA reads TGTGCCAGCAGTTTCCAGGGGAGGAGCTCCTACGAGCAGTACTTC. It is translated as CASSFQGRSSYEQYF.

This clone has only a few counts. The genes are TRBV18 and TRBJ1-5, with D uncertain. V lost 6 bases and J 5 bases, leaving 17 bases between the germline ends. Germline V gene lookup returns CDR1 KGHSH and CDR2 LQKENI. The CDR3 consists of 15 residues. CDR3 coding DNA: TGTGCCAGCTCCCTTTATGGAGGCTCCGATCAGCCCCAGCATTTT. Translation gives CASSLYGGSDQPQHF.

This clone has only a few counts. This chain connects TRBV5-1 to TRBJ1-6; D possibly corresponds to TRBD1 (5 bases). Germline CDR1 reads SGHRS; CDR2 reads YFSETQ. The CDR3 is 14 residues long. The ends were cut back, 7 bases at V and 7 bases at J, with 15 bases in the middle. Written as DNA, the CDR3 is TGCGCCAGCCACAGGTCGGAATTGAATTCACCCCTCCACTTT. It translates to CASHRSELNSPLHF.

In this sample, this clone turned up a few times. This chain links TRBV6-4 with TRBJ1-2; D not certain. The germline CDR1 and CDR2 sequences are MRHNA and SNTAGT. This CDR3 region has 14 residues. Trimming shortened V by 0 bases and J by 6 bases, and 11 bases separated the two germline ends. The CDR3 DNA reads TGTGCCAGCAGTGACTCTTCGGGGTCGAATGGCTACACCTTC. This gives the protein CASSDSSGSNGYTF.

V gene TRBV7-8 combines with J gene TRBJ1-6; D is ambiguous. Germline CDR1 and CDR2: SGHVS and FQNEAQ. V lost 1 base to trimming and J lost 4 bases, with 8 bases between them. The length of the CDR3 is 15 residues. The CDR3 loop reads CASSLGTGYNSPLHF. The CDR3 nucleotides are TGTGCCAGCAGCTTAGGAACGGGATATAATTCACCCCTCCACTTT.

This clone has a count of ten or more. This chain uses TRBV27 with TRBJ2-2; D is uncertain. Germline values: CDR1 MNHEY, CDR2 SMNVEV (reference sequence). Between the trimmed V and J ends, which lost 4 bases and 4 bases, there was a span of 10 bases. There are 14 residues in the CDR3. CDR3 loop: CASSSYPFTGELFF. The CDR3 nucleotides are TGTGCCAGCAGTTCGTACCCGTTCACCGGGGAGCTGTTTTTT.

This clone was counted between two and nine times. A much more abundant neighbour one base away suggests this may be a read error. J is TRBJ1-2 and V is TRBV6-1; 8 positions agree with TRBD1. The germline V gene has CDR1 MNHNS and CDR2 SASEGT. Trimming cost V 6 bases and J 4 bases; bases outside gene matches: 7. The CDR3 consists of 14 residues. CDR3 residues: CASSGQGVGYGYTF. The CDR3 bases are TGTGCCAGCAGCGGACAGGGTGTTGGCTATGGCTACACCTTC.

This rearrangement joins TRBV30 to TRBJ1-5; D is possibly TRBD1 (5 bases). V dropped 4 bases and J dropped 2 bases, with 9 bases sitting between them. CDR1 GTSNPN and CDR2 SVGIG come from the germline V gene (reference sequence). CDR3 length equals 13 residues. CDR3 DNA: TGTGCCTGGACCAGAGGGGGCAATCAGCCCCAGCATTTT. Its protein product is CAWTRGGNQPQHF.

The chain couples TRBV28 to TRBJ2-1; D unresolved. This CDR3 has 14 amino acids. Trimming left V 6 bases short and J 2 bases short, with 11 bases between. Germline CDR1 reads MDHEN; CDR2 reads SYDVKM. The CDR3 protein is CASREHGAYNEQFF. The CDR3 DNA follows: TGTGCCAGCAGGGAACATGGAGCCTACAATGAGCAGTTCTTC.

The rearrangement joins TRBV19 to TRBJ1-2; 9 bases fit TRBD1. Losses at the gene ends were 6 bases for V and 4 bases for J; bases not matched to a gene: 6. The CDR3 length is 14 residues. Germline values: CDR1 LNHDA, CDR2 SQIVND (reference sequence). CDR3: CASRVGTGTYGYTF. CDR3 DNA sequence: TGTGCCAGTAGGGTGGGGACAGGGACCTATGGCTACACCTTC.

This clone was found a few times. The rearrangement joins TRBV4-1 to TRBJ2-3; tentatively, D is TRBD2 (6 bases). CDR1 is MGHRA, CDR2 YSYEKL, per germline. V dropped 4 bases and J dropped 8 bases, with 19 bases sitting between them. CDR3 size: 15 residues. CDR3 nucleotides: TGCGCCAGCAGCCTTTCGACTAATCCGGAGGGTACGCAGTATTTT. Its translation is CASSLSTNPEGTQYF.

This clone was counted a few times. The rearrangement links TRBV28 to TRBJ1-2; the match to TRBD1 covers 9 bases. With 7 bases clipped from V and 8 bases from J, the junction kept 8 bases outside the gene matches. The CDR3 length is 13 residues. Germline CDR1 reads MDHEN; CDR2 reads SYDVKM. In nucleotides, the CDR3 is TGTGCCAGCACCTTGGGGACAGGGAACGGCTACACCTTC. Translating gives CASTLGTGNGYTF.

The table lists this clone with a few counts. The CDR3 DNA is TGTGCCAGCAGCTTAGGACAGACTAACTATGGCTACACCTTC. It is translated as CASSLGQTNYGYTF. The chain joins TRBV7-2 to TRBJ1-2, with D possibly TRBD1 on 5 matching bases. Germline CDR1 and CDR2: SGHTA and FQGNSA. This CDR3 has 14 residues. The V end lost 1 base, the J end lost 0 bases, and 6 bases lay between the germline ends.

The chain employs TRBV30 and TRBJ2-3; D not certain. This CDR3 comprises 13 residues. In germline, CDR1 is GTSNPN, CDR2 SVGIG (reference sequence). V lost 8 bases to trimming and J lost 2 bases, with 14 bases between them. The CDR3 region has the DNA TGTGCCGGTCAGGCCTCCCTCACAGATACGCAGTATTTT. This codes for CAGQASLTDTQYF.

This clone appeared many times. The chain uses TRBV19 and TRBJ1-6; D is possibly TRBD1 (6 bases). V lost 6 bases to trimming and J lost 11 bases, with 17 bases between them. The CDR3 sequence is 14 residues long. Germline V CDR1 and CDR2: LNHDA, SQIVND (reference sequence). CDR3 residues: CASREPGHLTPLHF. In DNA form, the CDR3 reads TGTGCCAGTAGGGAACCGGGACATTTAACACCCCTCCACTTT.

This clone was counted a few times. This chain joins TRBV30 and TRBJ1-4; D gene unclear. The CDR3 length is 14 residues. The germline V and J ends were trimmed by 4 bases and 0 bases, with 9 bases remaining between them. Germline V gene lookup returns CDR1 GTSNPN and CDR2 SVGIG (reference sequence). The CDR3 DNA sequence: TGTGCCTGGATGCAAGTTGCAACTAATGAAAAACTGTTTTTT. Translated, it gives CAWMQVATNEKLFF.

The chain combines TRBV4-3 with TRBJ1-4; D is unclear. V lost 1 base, J lost 7 bases, and 13 bases lay in between. Germline lookup yields CDR1 LGHNA and CDR2 YSLEER. CDR3 length: 15 residues. CDR3 protein: CASSQGRREGEKLFF. As DNA, the CDR3 is TGCGCCAGCAGCCAAGGAAGGAGGGAAGGTGAAAAACTGTTTTTT.

This clone was counted at least ten times. V usage is TRBV11-2 and J usage is TRBJ2-3; D might be TRBD1 (6 bases). The V gene lost 6 bases and the J gene lost 6 bases, with 13 bases spanning the gap. The germline CDR1 and CDR2 sequences are SGHAT and FQNNGV. The CDR3 sequence is 13 residues long. The CDR3 protein is CASRPQGLDTQYF. CDR3 DNA: TGTGCCAGCAGACCTCAGGGGCTCGATACGCAGTATTTT.

V and J are TRBV10-3 and TRBJ2-2, with D perhaps matching TRBD1 (5 bases). V gave up 5 bases and J gave up 7 bases, with 11 bases separating them. Germline V gives CDR1 ENHRY, CDR2 SYGVKD. This CDR3 comprises 13 residues. The DNA of the CDR3 is TGTGCCATCAGTATGCAGGGTGGCGGGGAGCTGTTTTTT. Translation gives CAISMQGGGELFF.